The following is a T cell receptor (beta chain) sequence with its context. The data stem from a study of human T cells and chemical hapten exposure. TCRdb processed the RACE reads anew with MiXCR; each CDR3 protein has one entry. The table records some 330,000 distinct CDR3 sequences, about 5% of them present only once. Looked up from germline, CDR1 is LGHNT and CDR2 is FRNRAP. The CDR3 length is 17 residues. With 7 bases removed from V and 2 bases from J, the gap between germline ends came to 21 bases. Time point meaning: pre-sensitization, week 0. Documented treatment: therapeutic diphenylcyclopropenone sensitization with weekly scalp DPC.

The material was whole blood, obtained in connection with sensitization to the hapten diphenylcyclopropenone (DPC). This receptor was identified in a woman under 30 with alopecia areata. Some clones in this sample may be carry-over from other donors' samples. This rearrangement joins TRBV12-5 to TRBJ1-5; perhaps TRBD1 as D (5 bases). CDR3 sequence reads: CASAESRGGSRNQPQHF. CDR3 DNA sequence: TGTGCTAGTGCCGAGAGCCGGGGGGGATCTCGCAATCAGCCCCAGCATTTT.